A selection of T cell receptor beta chains follows, all from one sample in a study of blood T cells in healthy people across ages. TCRdb ran MiXCR on the 5' RACE reads and lists one entry per CDR3 protein. The data hold about 1,500,000 distinct CDR3 sequences, with roughly 30% observed a single time. Sequencing used blood. The receptors were gathered from a woman under 40 in good health. Each CDR3 is given with its conserved first and last residue. D genes are given only for firm matches. Expanded clones get a size class; other rows say once, few or many, or leave the size out.

-,TRBV10-1,TRBJ2-5,-,TGCGCCAGCAGTGAGTCGAAAGGGGGGATCAGGGAGACCCAGTACTTC,CASSESKGGIRETQYF
-,TRBV7-9,TRBJ1-1,TRBD1,TGTGCCAGCACCGCGACAGGGGGTAACTCTGAAGCTTTCTTT,CASTATGGNSEAFF
-,TRBV7-9,TRBJ2-1,-,TGTGCCAGCAGCTTAGCTTACCTCAATGAGCAGTTCTTC,CASSLAYLNEQFF
few,TRBV7-2,TRBJ1-6,TRBD1,TGTGCCAGCAGCACCCGACAGGGTATGATTTCACCCCTCCACTTT,CASSTRQGMISPLHF
once,TRBV20-1,TRBJ2-1,-,TGCAGTGCTAGGGATCCACGGGGCAGCAGCTCCTACAATGAGCAGTTCTTC,CSARDPRGSSSYNEQFF
-,TRBV5-1,TRBJ2-1,TRBD1,TGCGCCAGCAGCTGGGACAGTGGGAACGATGAGCAGTTCTTC,CASSWDSGNDEQFF
-,TRBV24-1,TRBJ1-4,-,TGTGCCACCAGTGATCCGAGGGCCCCGGAAAAACTGTTTTTT,CATSDPRAPEKLFF
few,TRBV4-2,TRBJ2-5,-,TGTGCCAGCAGCCAAGGAGGGGGGGCCGCGGAGACCCAGTACTTC,CASSQGGGAAETQYF
-,TRBV6-5,TRBJ2-7,-,TGTGCCAGCAGTTCCGTCACAGTTAACTCCTACGAGCAGTACTTC,CASSSVTVNSYEQYF
-,TRBV20-1,TRBJ2-5,-,TGCAGTGCTAGAGATGTCGGGACTGACGGGACCCAGTACTTC,CSARDVGTDGTQYF
-,TRBV27,TRBJ1-6,-,TGTGCCAGCAGATTGAGGGGAGTAGAATTTTATAATTCACCCCTCCACTTT,CASRLRGVEFYNSPLHF
few,TRBV5-1,TRBJ2-5,-,TGCGCCAGCAGCTTTTCGGGAGAGGCCTACCGAGAGGAGACCCAGTACTTC,CASSFSGEAYREETQYF